This T cell receptor (beta chain) appears in the sequencing data of a study of T-cell memory formation after mild COVID-19 listed by TCRdb under 2021. Turning to the overall study: TCR sequence clusters from the two donors were largely donor specific. Two young, previously healthy adult volunteers, one female and one male, were included in the cohort. Longitudinal TCRalpha and TCRbeta repertoire sequencing tracked T-cell clones expanding and contracting after mild COVID-19 in a couple of donors.

Findings and caveats that apply to the study as a whole: SARS-CoV-2 specificity was not confirmed for the second-wave clones peaking on day 37. Some responding clones were detected in pre-infection memory, suggesting pre-existing cross-reactive memory T cells joined the SARS-CoV-2 response. The study included only a couple of mild cases, and larger cohorts that include severe cases with pre-infection samples were judged to be necessary. From day 15 to 85, contracting clones showed balanced CD4/CD8 phenotypes, whereas a second wave of clones that expanded from day 15 to 37 leaned towards CD4+. Contracting CD4+ clones were located mainly in the CM and EM memory subsets, whereas CD8+ clones were found to be enriched in EMRA.

Ficoll-Paque density gradient centrifugation was the method used to isolate PBMCs. This clonotype came up a few times. This clone's antigen is unknown. No much larger clonotype is one base removed from it; base qualities were not supplied. Cut back by 6 bases and 2 bases, the V and J ends lie 5 bases apart. Including the terminal cysteine and phenylalanine, the CDR3 comprises 13 residues. Only CDR3 DNA is held: 39 bases, read in frame from base 1. Sequencing instrument: Illumina NovaSeq 6000. TCRalpha and TCRbeta cDNA libraries were constructed by 5'RACE with constant-segment primers, with sample barcodes and unique molecular identifiers being introduced. Trizol reagent was used to extract RNA from every sample. The libraries were amplified in two PCR steps, and the second step added a second sample barcode and Illumina TruSeq adapters. Sequencing of the libraries was done on an Illumina NovaSeq, producing 2 x 150 bp paired-end reads. The paper's data handling went like this. Reads were demultiplexed and collapsed into UMI-guided consensus sequences with migec v1.2.7. Using mixcr v2.1.11, UMI consensuses were aligned to TRA and TRB V and J templates and then assembled into clonotypes. A clonotype was counted as expanded or contracted only when both edgeR and NoisET called the clonotype significant, with the noise models trained on biological replicates. For edgeR calls, the thresholds were a false discovery rate-adjusted p below 0.01 and a log2 fold-change of 1. As an exploratory analysis of dynamics, PCA with hierarchical clustering was applied to max-normalized trajectories of the 1000 most abundant clonotypes. Separately sequenced CD4+ and CD8+ repertoires were used to assign the CD4 or CD8 phenotype of responding clones. The public reads were run again by TCRdb, first through fastp at Q25 and then through MiXCR, and only productive beta chains were kept. Rows are unified per CDR3 protein, each entry keeping the most common DNA and genes. The V and J calls reflect TCRdb's pipeline rather than the authors' work. Present in this sample are hundreds of thousands of distinct CDR3 sequences, about 15% of which were seen just once. The ten top clones hold 22% of the sample.

Sequencing was performed on PBMCs or a T cell subset sorted from them (not recorded which). This TCR came from a man between 18 and 35 years old who had mild COVID-19 (a few samples of this study predate the infection). The sample titles of this study are shuffled in the database, so cell type and time point are left out; the donor was told from shared clones. This sequence uses TRBV12-3 or TRBV12-4 and TRBJ2-6; no confident D gene assignment can be made. CDR3 sequence: CASSQTGANVLTF. The DNA sequence is given as TGTGCCAGCAGCCAGACTGGGGCCAACGTCCTGACTTTC.